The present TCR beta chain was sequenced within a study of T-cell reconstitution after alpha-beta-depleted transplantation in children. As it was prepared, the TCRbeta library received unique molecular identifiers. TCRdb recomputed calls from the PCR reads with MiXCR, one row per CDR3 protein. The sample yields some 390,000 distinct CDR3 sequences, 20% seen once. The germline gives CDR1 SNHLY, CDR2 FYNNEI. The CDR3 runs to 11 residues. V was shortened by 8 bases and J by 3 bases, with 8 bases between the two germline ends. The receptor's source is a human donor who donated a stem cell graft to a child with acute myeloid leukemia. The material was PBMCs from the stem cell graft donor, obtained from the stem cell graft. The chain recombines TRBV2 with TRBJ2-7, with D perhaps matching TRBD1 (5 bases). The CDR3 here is CASGAGYEQYF. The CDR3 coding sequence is TGTGCCAGCGGGGCTGGCTACGAGCAGTACTTC.